Sequencing of this T cell receptor (beta chain) was carried out in a study of spatial heterogeneity in lung cancer. Turning to the study itself: Raw reads contained each unique TCR and UMI combination more than ten times on average. Study-wide results and limits: One measure, the expanded intratumoral alpha and beta TCR count, tracked tumor mutation counts.

This clonotype was seen ten or more times. What it recognizes is unknown. Because the library targeted alpha chains, this beta chain is an off-target read whose size means little. TCRdb independently ran MiXCR on the 5' RACE reads; one entry per CDR3 protein. The table shows roughly 19,000 distinct CDR3 sequences, with roughly 5.7% occurring only once. Indicated time point: sample taken at primary tumor resection. The donors comprised about 74 untreated early-stage non-small cell lung cancer patients. No cells were sorted before sequencing. The whole RNA sequenced was extracted from tumor, nontumor lung or frozen PBMC. V was shortened by 7 bases and J by 1 base, with 7 bases between the two germline ends. CDR3 size: 13 residues. Germline CDR1 and CDR2: ENHRY and SYGVKD.

This TCR was recovered from a female donor with early-stage non-small cell lung cancer. Sequenced here: lung tumor tissue, sampled at surgery. The chain is built from TRBV10-3 and TRBJ2-2; D unclear. The DNA for the CDR3 is TGTGCCATCAACAACATGAACACCGGGGAGCTGTTTTTT. Protein: CAINNMNTGELFF.